What follows describes a single T cell receptor beta chain. The data belong to a study of control samples from healthy donors and cancer patients. V lost 3 bases and J lost 0, with 12 bases in between. Germline values: CDR1 SGHVS, CDR2 FQNEAQ. The CDR3 has 15 residues. TCRdb's table, derived via immunoSEQ multiplex PCR, lists solely in-frame clones and lacks some. The data show 98,000 or so clones, approximately 78% seen once. Sequencing was performed on blood. The clonotype was recovered from a man between 60 and 70 years old in good health. V is TRBV7-8 and J is TRBJ2-7, with D uncertain. The CDR3 loop is CASSFWPVASYEQYF. In DNA form, the CDR3 reads TGTGCCAGCAGCTTTTGGCCCGTCGCCTCCTACGAGCAGTACTTC.